The 28 T cell receptor beta chains presented below share a single source sample, sequenced in a study of blood T cells in healthy people across ages. Through a sample-barcoded 5' primer and a J-beta primer mix, a second PCR was run for roughly 7 to 11 cycles. TCRdb called the 5' RACE reads again in MiXCR, with one record for every CDR3 protein. This sample carries roughly 570,000 distinct CDR3 sequences, 27% of them seen once, and the ten largest clones take around 20%. Sequenced: blood. These receptors all stem from a woman in her seventies in good health.

This chain uses TRBV7-8 with TRBJ1-1; no clear D gene. The V end was cut by 5 bases, the J end by 0 bases, with 13 bases between. This CDR3 has 15 amino acids. CDR1 and CDR2 (germline): SGHVS, FQNEAQ. CDR3 amino acids: CASSPFLEMNTEAFF. CDR3 coding DNA: TGTGCCAGCAGCCCGTTTCTTGAAATGAACACTGAAGCTTTCTTT.

This rearrangement joins TRBV10-3 to TRBJ2-5; 7 bases are a match to TRBD2. This CDR3 has 15 amino acids. The germline V gene encodes CDR1 ENHRY and CDR2 SYGVKD. V lost 7 bases to trimming and J lost 5 bases; unmatched junction nucleotides: 13. CDR3 residues: CAINVQRGTGETQYF. For the CDR3, the DNA is TGTGCCATCAATGTCCAGCGGGGAACGGGGGAGACCCAGTACTTC.

This chain links TRBV24-1 with TRBJ2-1; 7 bases are shared with TRBD2. This CDR3 is 15 amino acids long. J lost 7 bases, V lost 3 bases, and 8 bases had no gene match. Per germline, CDR1 KGHDR and CDR2 SFDVKD. CDR3 amino acids: CATSDHGTNENEQFF. CDR3 nucleotide sequence: TGTGCCACCAGTGATCACGGGACTAACGAAAATGAGCAGTTCTTC.

The chain combines TRBV5-1 with TRBJ2-5; D might be TRBD1 or TRBD2, each matching 6 bases. The CDR3 runs to 14 residues. V gave up 5 bases and J gave up 3 bases, with 14 bases separating them. The germline CDR1 and CDR2 sequences are SGHRS and YFSETQ. The CDR3 spells CASSGGQVEETQYF. The CDR3 DNA sequence: TGCGCCAGCAGTGGGGGGCAGGTTGAAGAGACCCAGTACTTC. The whole variable domain, remainder taken from reference TRBV5-1 and TRBJ2-5, is KAGVTQTPRYLIKTRGQQVTLSCSPISGHRSVSWYQQTPGQGLQFLFEYFSETQRNKGNFPGRFSGRQFSNSRSEMNVSTLELGDSALYLCASSGGQVEETQYFGPGTRLLVL.

There are a few counts of this clonotype. One end of the junction is discordant with germline, which a read error may explain. The chain couples TRBV19 to TRBJ1-1; tentatively, D is TRBD1 (6 bases). The CDR3 consists of 14 residues. Germline V gene sequence: CDR1 LNHDA, CDR2 SQIVND (reference sequence). CDR3 nucleotides: TGTGCCAGTAGTATAGGACAGGTGAACACTGAGGCTTTCTTT. As protein: CASSIGQVNTEAFF.

This clonotype has more than one count but fewer than ten. The V gene is TRBV18, the J gene TRBJ1-5; TRBD1 is a possible D gene (6 bases). V gave up 4 bases and J gave up 2 bases, with 15 bases separating them. CDR3 size: 16 residues. CDR1 is KGHSH and CDR2 is LQKENI in the germline V gene. The CDR3 nucleotides read TGTGCCAGCTCACAGGGGGTCCTGGGGGGCAATCAGCCCCAGCATTTT. Translation gives CASSQGVLGGNQPQHF. The variable domain in full, with the rest retrieved from reference TRBV18 and TRBJ1-5, is NAGVMQNPRHLVRRRGQEARLRCSPMKGHSHVYWYRQLPEEGLKFMVYLQKENIIDESGMPKERFSAEFPKEGPSILRIQQVVRGDSAAYFCASSQGVLGGNQPQHFGDGTRLSIL.

Comment on this clonotype: Since the CDR3 does not end with the conserved phenylalanine or tryptophan, this likely comes from a read error. The chain has TRBV20-1 and TRBJ2-7; a weak D match, TRBD1 (5 bases). V dropped 0 bases and J dropped 0 bases, with 9 bases sitting between them. The CDR3 is made up of 14 amino acids. CDR1 DFQATT and CDR2 SNEGSKA come from the germline V gene (reference sequence). The CDR3 DNA sequence: TGCAGTGCTAGAGATGTCAGGGACTCCTACGAGCAGTACTCC. It specifies CSARDVRDSYEQYS.

This clonotype occurred many times. The chain recombines TRBV12-3 or TRBV12-4 with TRBJ2-3; D remains ambiguous. CDR3 length: 14 residues. V was trimmed by 5 bases and J by 7 bases, leaving 16 bases between them. The CDR3 sequence is CASSPRGPWHTQYF. CDR3 bases: TGTGCCAGCAGTCCTCGAGGCCCTTGGCATACGCAGTATTTT.

This clonotype came up a few times. The J gene is TRBJ1-2, the V gene TRBV24-1; 8 bases align to TRBD1. With V trimmed by 1 base and J by 8 bases, 5 bases remained unmatched. This CDR3 spans 14 amino acids. CDR1 and CDR2 from the germline V gene are KGHDR and SFDVKD. In DNA, the CDR3 is TGTGCCACCAGTGATTTACCAGGGGGCGGAGGCTACACCTTC. It codes for CATSDLPGGGGYTF.

The chain joins TRBV7-2 to TRBJ2-3, with D unresolved. Germline-derived CDR1 and CDR2 are SGHTA and FQGNSA. The CDR3 has 11 amino acids. V lost 9 bases to trimming and J lost 1 base, with 5 bases between them. Written as DNA, the CDR3 is TGTGCCAGTGACCGCACAGATACGCAGTATTTT. It specifies CASDRTDTQYF. Variable domain in full (rest from reference TRBV7-2 and TRBJ2-3): GAGVSQSPSNKVTEKGKDVELRCDPISGHTALYWYRQSLGQGLEFLIYFQGNSAPDKSGLPSDRFSAERTGGSVSTLTIQRTQQEDSAVYLCASDRTDTQYFGPGTRLTVL.

The table lists this clonotype with a few counts. The chain joins TRBV7-8 to TRBJ1-4; D is unresolved. Trimming pared 3 bases from V and 16 bases from J, leaving 12 bases between. CDR1 is SGHVS and CDR2 is FQNEAQ in the germline V gene. The CDR3 extends over 11 amino acids. CDR3 in DNA: TGTGCCAGCAGCTTGGGAGGGTTGGCGTTTTTT. Its protein is CASSLGGLAFF.

This clonotype was recorded many times. The chain has TRBV7-2 and TRBJ1-4; TRBD1 is a possible D gene (6 bases). There are 15 residues in the CDR3. Trimming shortened V by 2 bases and J by 3 bases, and 10 bases separated the two germline ends. In germline, CDR1 is SGHTA, CDR2 FQGNSA. In DNA, the CDR3 is TGTGCCAGCAGCTTACTCGGGGGCCCTAATGAAAAACTGTTTTTT. It encodes CASSLLGGPNEKLFF.

V usage is TRBV29-1 and J usage is TRBJ2-1, with TRBD1 identical over 9 bases. Per germline, CDR1 SQVTM and CDR2 ANQGSEA. With V trimmed by 6 bases and J by 4 bases, 7 bases remained unmatched. The CDR3 runs to 14 residues. CDR3 bases: TGCAGCGTGCCGGGACAGGGCGGATACAATGAGCAGTTCTTC. Encoded protein: CSVPGQGGYNEQFF.

The V gene is TRBV29-1, the J gene TRBJ2-7; D is uncertain. Trimming stripped 4 bases from V and 3 bases from J, with 13 bases between. Germline CDR1 reads SQVTM; CDR2 reads ANQGSEA. The length of the CDR3 is 13 residues. CDR3 nucleotide sequence: TGCAGCGTTGGAGGTTTGGGTTTCTACGAGCAGTACTTC. Amino acids: CSVGGLGFYEQYF.

Comments on this clonotype: The junction and the germline gene differ at one end; a read error may be behind it. The V call is TRBV7-2, the J call TRBJ2-1, with D possibly being TRBD2 (6 bases). CDR3 size: 15 residues. Germline CDR1 is SGHTA and CDR2 is FQGNSA. CDR3 sequence reads: CASTRDFISMETLYF. DNA of the CDR3: TGTGCCAGCACCCGGGACTTCATATCAATGGAGACCCTGTACTTC.

This chain uses TRBV6-2 or TRBV6-3 with TRBJ1-2, with D possibly being TRBD1 (6 bases). CDR1 is MNHEY, CDR2 SVGEGT, per germline. V lost 7 bases and J 8 bases, leaving 17 bases between the germline ends. The CDR3 covers 13 residues. The CDR3 sequence: CASTDSFLGGYTF. The CDR3 nucleotides read TGTGCCAGCACGGACAGCTTCCTGGGGGGCTACACCTTC.

This clonotype was seen more than once but under ten times. The rearrangement uses TRBV7-2 and TRBJ2-4; TRBD1 agrees at 12 bases. CDR1 is SGHTA, CDR2 FQGNSA, per germline. The V and J ends lost 5 bases and 5 bases, in that order; junction bases with no gene match: 13. The CDR3 is made up of 18 amino acids. CDR3 nucleotide sequence: TGTGCCAGCAGCCGACGGGGGACAGGGGGCGCGGGGGAAAACATTCAGTACTTC. This sequence encodes CASSRRGTGGAGENIQYF.

This chain links TRBV20-1 with TRBJ1-2; 9 positions match TRBD1. The CDR3 consists of 14 residues. Germline V CDR1 and CDR2: DFQATT, SNEGSKA (reference sequence). Losses at the gene ends were 6 bases for V and 6 bases for J; bases not matched to a gene: 11. The CDR3 DNA is TGCAGTGCAATACCGGGACAGGGAGGGCATGGCTACACCTTC. Its protein product is CSAIPGQGGHGYTF.

This rearrangement joins TRBV6-5 to TRBJ1-6; D gene ambiguous. In germline, CDR1 is MNHEY, CDR2 SVGAGI. V shed 6 bases and J shed 7 bases, with 10 bases lying between them. CDR3 length equals 13 residues. Here the CDR3 DNA reads TGTGCCAGCAGGGGGTCGAGGAATTCACCCCTCCACTTT. Its protein product is CASRGSRNSPLHF.

The table lists this clonotype with many counts. V usage is TRBV5-5 and J usage is TRBJ1-6, with D hard to call. There are 13 residues in the CDR3. Trimming pared 2 bases from V and 7 bases from J, leaving 7 bases between. Germline-derived CDR1 and CDR2 are SGHKS and YYEKEE (reference sequence). The CDR3 DNA reads as TGTGCCAGCAGCTTTCTCGCCAATTCACCCCTCCACTTT. Protein sequence: CASSFLANSPLHF.

This chain links TRBV29-1 with TRBJ2-2, with 9 bases lining up with TRBD1. There are 14 residues in the CDR3. Looked up from germline, CDR1 is SQVTM and CDR2 is ANQGSEA. Losses at the gene ends were 4 bases for V and 6 bases for J; bases not matched to a gene: 6. CDR3 amino acids: CSVGRGQGSGELFF. The CDR3 bases are TGCAGCGTTGGTCGGGGACAGGGTTCCGGGGAGCTGTTTTTT.

The rearrangement uses TRBV29-1 and TRBJ1-2; D unclear. The V and J ends lost 2 bases and 5 bases respectively, with 12 bases between them. From germline, CDR1 is SQVTM and CDR2 ANQGSEA. The CDR3 contains 13 residues. The CDR3 DNA is TGCAGCGTTGAATGGGTCTTTGGTTATGGCTACACCTTC. Its protein is CSVEWVFGYGYTF.

This clonotype was found a few times. The rearrangement links TRBV6-2 or TRBV6-3 to TRBJ2-7; 9 bases are shared with TRBD2. The V gene end was trimmed by 6 bases and the J gene end by 3 bases; junction bases not matched to a gene: 6. Germline lookup yields CDR1 MNHEY and CDR2 SVGEGT. CDR3 length equals 14 residues. The CDR3, as DNA: TGTGCCAGCAGATTTAGCGGGGGAGACTACGAGCAGTACTTC. Protein: CASRFSGGDYEQYF.

The chain is built from TRBV12-3 or TRBV12-4 and TRBJ1-5; 9 nucleotides match TRBD1. The CDR3 runs to 15 residues. The V segment lost 3 bases and the J segment 2 bases; nucleotides outside the gene matches: 2. DNA of the CDR3: TGTGCCAGCAGTTTTAGGGACAGGGGCAATCAGCCCCAGCATTTT. This encodes CASSFRDRGNQPQHF.

This clonotype was seen many times. In nucleotides, the CDR3 is TGCAGCGCCGGGGACAGACCTTCCTATGGCTACACCTTC. Its translation is CSAGDRPSYGYTF. V usage is TRBV29-1 and J usage is TRBJ1-2; 7 positions agree with TRBD1. CDR3 length: 13 residues. CDR1 and CDR2 from the germline V gene are SQVTM and ANQGSEA. J was trimmed by 4 bases and V by 7 bases; bases with no gene match: 9.

The sample holds a few counts of this clonotype. V and J are TRBV12-3 or TRBV12-4 and TRBJ2-7; D may be TRBD2 (5 bases). V dropped 2 bases and J dropped 2 bases, with 10 bases sitting between them. This CDR3 has 14 amino acids. CDR3 sequence reads: CASSLFPEAYEQYF. CDR3 in DNA: TGTGCCAGCAGTTTATTTCCGGAGGCCTACGAGCAGTACTTC.

The chain joins TRBV2 to TRBJ1-4; a possible D gene is TRBD1 (6 bases). Germline V gene sequence: CDR1 SNHLY, CDR2 FYNNEI. Trimming removed 7 bases at V and 3 bases at J, with 9 bases between. CDR3 length: 13 residues. The CDR3 sequence: CASTGHPNEKLFF. CDR3 nucleotides: TGTGCCAGCACGGGACACCCTAATGAAAAACTGTTTTTT. Supplemented by reference TRBV2 and TRBJ1-4, the full variable domain reads EPEVTQTPSHQVTQMGQEVILRCVPISNHLYFYWYRQILGQKVEFLVSFYNNEISEKSEIFDDQFSVERPDGSNFTLKIRSTKLEDSAMYFCASTGHPNEKLFFGSGTQLSVL.

This clonotype was picked up a small number of times. This chain links TRBV27 with TRBJ2-6, with D unclear. The CDR3 has 19 residues. V lost 5 bases and J 4 bases, leaving 24 bases between the germline ends. The V gene's germline CDR1 is MNHEY and CDR2 SMNVEV (reference sequence). In DNA form, the CDR3 reads TGTGCCAGCAGTCCCGGTTGGACGGCCCTCTATTCCGGGGCCAACGTCCTGACTTTC. Protein sequence: CASSPGWTALYSGANVLTF. Using reference TRBV27 and TRBJ2-6 for the parts outside the CDR3, the full variable domain is EAQVTQNPRYLITVTGKKLTVTCSQNMNHEYMSWYRQDPGLGLRQIYYSMNVEVTDKGDVPEGYKVSRKEKRNFPLILESPSPNQTSLYFCASSPGWTALYSGANVLTFGAGSRLTVL.